The rows below give T cell receptor beta chains drawn from one sample of a study of cytomegalovirus exposure and HLA in healthy donors. Clones were sequenced by immunoSEQ multiplex PCR, and TCRdb holds only the in-frame ones, with some missing. The repertoire consists of around 150,000 clones, with approximately 80% occurring once and the leading ten covering under 2%. The sample taken for sequencing was PBMCs. These receptors were obtained from a woman younger than 30 in good health and CMV-seronegative. Both conserved end residues are part of each CDR3. A D gene is named only where the DNA matches it firmly. Not all rows give a size; the values are once, few, many and, for expanded clones, a class.

DNA: TGCGCCAGCAGCCCACATGGGCTTTGGTACGAGCAGTACTTC
CDR3: CASSPHGLWYEQYF
size: .
V: TRBV5-1
D: .
length: 14
J: TRBJ2-7

DNA: TGTGCCAGCAGTGAAACGGGACAAGGACCCTACAATCAGTACTTC
CDR3: CASSETGQGPYNQYF
size: .
V: TRBV25-1
D: .
length: 15
J: TRBJ2-5

DNA: TGCAGTGCTTCGACAGGGTACGAGCAGTACTTC
CDR3: CSASTGYEQYF
size: .
V: TRBV20-1
D: TRBD1
length: 11
J: TRBJ2-7

DNA: TGTGCCAGTGCAATAGGGGCAGGCTCCTACGAGCAGTACTTC
CDR3: CASAIGAGSYEQYF
size: .
V: TRBV19
D: .
length: 14
J: TRBJ2-7

DNA: TGTGCCAGCAGCTTTTCCGGGGGCACTGAAGCTTTCTTT
CDR3: CASSFSGGTEAFF
size: .
V: TRBV11-2
D: .
length: 13
J: TRBJ1-1

DNA: TGTGCCTGGAGTATATACAGGGACTATGGCTACACCTTC
CDR3: CAWSIYRDYGYTF
size: .
V: TRBV30
D: .
length: 13
J: TRBJ1-2

DNA: TGCGCCAGCAGTCCAGGGGGCTCGGGTGAAAAACTGTTTTTT
CDR3: CASSPGGSGEKLFF
size: .
V: TRBV5-1
D: TRBD1
length: 14
J: TRBJ1-4

DNA: TGTGCCAGCAGCCCCTACGGGACAGGGGTCTCCCGCTCTGGAAACACCATATATTTT
CDR3: CASSPYGTGVSRSGNTIYF
size: .
V: TRBV7-9
D: TRBD1
length: 19
J: TRBJ1-3

DNA: TGTGCCAGCGCTAAGTATTACGAGCAGTACTTC
CDR3: CASAKYYEQYF
size: few
V: TRBV14
D: .
length: 11
J: TRBJ2-7

DNA: TGTGCCTGGAGTGGACAGACCAACACTGAAGCTTTCTTT
CDR3: CAWSGQTNTEAFF
size: .
V: TRBV30
D: .
length: 13
J: TRBJ1-1

DNA: TGTGCCAGCAGTTTCCGTTGGCGGCAGGGGGCTGGAAAAAGCTATGGCTACACCTTC
CDR3: CASSFRWRQGAGKSYGYTF
size: .
V: TRBV28
D: TRBD1
length: 19
J: TRBJ1-2

DNA: TGTGCCAGCAGCGTCCGACAGGGGAACACCGGGGAGCTGTTTTTT
CDR3: CASSVRQGNTGELFF
size: .
V: TRBV9
D: TRBD1
length: 15
J: TRBJ2-2

DNA: TGTGCCACCACCCAAGAAGCCGGAAACACCATATATTTT
CDR3: CATTQEAGNTIYF
size: once
V: TRBV6-1
D: .
length: 13
J: TRBJ1-3

DNA: TGTGCCAGCAGTTTATCTCACAGGGGGCGTAGGGTGTACGAGCAGTACTTC
CDR3: CASSLSHRGRRVYEQYF
size: once
V: TRBV27
D: TRBD1
length: 17
J: TRBJ2-7

DNA: TGTGCCAGCAGCTTTGCGGGGGGGCGCTACAATGAGCAGTTCTTC
CDR3: CASSFAGGRYNEQFF
size: once
V: TRBV7-2
D: TRBD2
length: 15
J: TRBJ2-1

DNA: TGCGCCAGCAGCCCTGACACCGCGTACTTTGAGCAGTACTTC
CDR3: CASSPDTAYFEQYF
size: .
V: TRBV5-1
D: .
length: 14
J: TRBJ2-7

DNA: TGTGCCAGCAGCCCCGACAGTAATCAGCCCCAGCATTTT
CDR3: CASSPDSNQPQHF
size: .
V: TRBV7-6
D: .
length: 13
J: TRBJ1-5

DNA: TGTGCCAGCAGCGCCGGGATTCAAGAGACCCAGTACTTC
CDR3: CASSAGIQETQYF
size: .
V: TRBV11-2
D: .
length: 13
J: TRBJ2-5

DNA: TGTGCCAGCAGCTTATCGGGGGGCACCACTGAAGCTTTCTTT
CDR3: CASSLSGGTTEAFF
size: few
V: TRBV7-2
D: .
length: 14
J: TRBJ1-1

DNA: TGTGCCAGCAGTGAAGTCGGTAGCACAGATACGCAGTATTTT
CDR3: CASSEVGSTDTQYF
size: .
V: TRBV6-1
D: .
length: 14
J: TRBJ2-3

DNA: TGTGCCAGCAGTGAAGAGACAGGGGGCTTTTCACCCCTCCACTTT
CDR3: CASSEETGGFSPLHF
size: few
V: TRBV6-1
D: TRBD1
length: 15
J: TRBJ1-6

DNA: TGTGCCAGCAGCCAAAGCAGATACCAGGGGGACACTGAAGCTTTCTTT
CDR3: CASSQSRYQGDTEAFF
size: .
V: TRBV9
D: TRBD1
length: 16
J: TRBJ1-1

DNA: TGTGCCAGCAGTTACATGGGCGACGAGCAGTACTTC
CDR3: CASSYMGDEQYF
size: .
V: TRBV6-6
D: .
length: 12
J: TRBJ2-7

DNA: TGCGCCAGCAGCAAGACAGGGAACTACGAGCAGTACTTC
CDR3: CASSKTGNYEQYF
size: .
V: TRBV5-1
D: TRBD1
length: 13
J: TRBJ2-7

DNA: TGCGCCAGCACCGGGGGGGGGACAGGGGGCCCCTACGAGCAGTACTTC
CDR3: CASTGGGTGGPYEQYF
size: .
V: TRBV5-1
D: TRBD1
length: 16
J: TRBJ2-7

DNA: TGTGCCTGGAGACCAGGGCGGAGCACTGAAGCTTTCTTT
CDR3: CAWRPGRSTEAFF
size: .
V: TRBV30
D: .
length: 13
J: TRBJ1-1

DNA: TGTGCCAGCAGCCCCCTGTTTAGAGGGAATTCACCCCTCCACTTT
CDR3: CASSPLFRGNSPLHF
size: .
V: TRBV7-9
D: .
length: 15
J: TRBJ1-6

DNA: TGTGCCAGCAGTCACGCAGCGGGGGGTGGGGATACGCAGTATTTT
CDR3: CASSHAAGGGDTQYF
size: few
V: TRBV6-4
D: TRBD2
length: 15
J: TRBJ2-3

DNA: TGCGCCAGCAGCTTGTGGGGCGGAGGAGGGGAAAAACTGTTTTTT
CDR3: CASSLWGGGGEKLFF
size: .
V: TRBV5-1
D: .
length: 15
J: TRBJ1-4

DNA: TGTGCCAGCAGTCCAAACCCCGGGGGTCCCTACGAGCAGTACTTC
CDR3: CASSPNPGGPYEQYF
size: once
V: TRBV7-9
D: .
length: 15
J: TRBJ2-7

DNA: TGTGCCATCCAGAACAGGGGCTTCCCTTACGAGCAGTACTTC
CDR3: CAIQNRGFPYEQYF
size: .
V: TRBV25-1
D: TRBD1
length: 14
J: TRBJ2-7

DNA: TGCGCCAGCAGCTTTACAGGGACTATTGGGAACACTGAAGCTTTCTTT
CDR3: CASSFTGTIGNTEAFF
size: .
V: TRBV5-1
D: .
length: 16
J: TRBJ1-1

DNA: TGTGCCAGCAGTGACAGGCGATCCTCCTACGAGCAGTACTTC
CDR3: CASSDRRSSYEQYF
size: .
V: TRBV6-1
D: .
length: 14
J: TRBJ2-7

DNA: TGTGCCAGCTCACCGGTCGCCTCTGTTGAGTATGGCTACACCTTC
CDR3: CASSPVASVEYGYTF
size: .
V: TRBV18
D: .
length: 15
J: TRBJ1-2

DNA: TGTGCCAGCAGCCTCCCGCGGACTGAAGCTTTCTTT
CDR3: CASSLPRTEAFF
size: .
V: TRBV11-3
D: .
length: 12
J: TRBJ1-1

DNA: TGTGCCAGCAGCTTGGACATGGGCCCCAATCAGCCCCAGCATTTT
CDR3: CASSLDMGPNQPQHF
size: few
V: TRBV5-4
D: .
length: 15
J: TRBJ1-5

DNA: TGTGCCAGCACCGACAGGGGGTATGGCTACACCTTC
CDR3: CASTDRGYGYTF
size: .
V: TRBV6-6
D: TRBD1
length: 12
J: TRBJ1-2

DNA: TGTGCCAGCAGCCAATGGACAGGGTTATCACCCCTCCACTTT
CDR3: CASSQWTGLSPLHF
size: .
V: TRBV14
D: TRBD1
length: 14
J: TRBJ1-6

DNA: TGTGCCAGCAGTACCTCAGGGGTCCATCAGCCCCAGCATTTT
CDR3: CASSTSGVHQPQHF
size: .
V: TRBV6-1
D: .
length: 14
J: TRBJ1-5

DNA: TGTGCCAGCAGTTACGGAGGTAGCGGGGGTTACGAGCAGTACTTC
CDR3: CASSYGGSGGYEQYF
size: few
V: TRBV6-5
D: TRBD2
length: 15
J: TRBJ2-7

DNA: TGTGCCAGTAGTATACCGAGCTCTGGGGCCAACGTCCTGACTTTC
CDR3: CASSIPSSGANVLTF
size: .
V: TRBV19
D: .
length: 15
J: TRBJ2-6

DNA: TGTGCCAGTAGCGGGGGGGGACAGCCCTACGAGCAGTACTTC
CDR3: CASSGGGQPYEQYF
size: .
V: TRBV19
D: .
length: 14
J: TRBJ2-7

DNA: TGTGCCAGCAGAAAGCGGCAGACGAACACCGGGGAGCTGTTTTTT
CDR3: CASRKRQTNTGELFF
size: .
V: TRBV6-1
D: .
length: 15
J: TRBJ2-2

DNA: TGTGCCAGCAGCCCTACCGCTTCCTACAATGAGCAGTTCTTC
CDR3: CASSPTASYNEQFF
size: once
V: TRBV5-4
D: .
length: 14
J: TRBJ2-1

DNA: TGTGCCAGCAGCTTGCTAGGGACTAGCGGATACAATGAGCAGTTCTTC
CDR3: CASSLLGTSGYNEQFF
size: .
V: TRBV5-6
D: TRBD2
length: 16
J: TRBJ2-1

DNA: TGTGCCAGCAGCTTAGCGGACAGGGTGGTGTTCTATGGCTACACCTTC
CDR3: CASSLADRVVFYGYTF
size: .
V: TRBV7-9
D: TRBD1
length: 16
J: TRBJ1-2